The 6 T cell receptor beta chains listed next were all sequenced from one sample in a study of blood T cell repertoires in COVID-19. Sequencing used immunoSEQ multiplex PCR; TCRdb keeps in-frame clones, though not all of them. The table has roughly 110,000 clones, 85% to 90% seen once. The specimen sequenced was peripheral blood. The receptors were sampled from a woman aged 45-60 years with acute or convalescent COVID-19.

The chain uses TRBV18 and TRBJ2-6; 8 nucleotides match TRBD1. This CDR3 contains 19 residues. Looked up from germline, CDR1 is KGHSH and CDR2 is LQKENI. V was clipped by 6 bases and J by 2 bases; unmatched bases: 15. The CDR3 here is CASSPSTLPRGPGANVLTF. In DNA, the CDR3 is TGTGCCAGCTCCCCTTCAACACTCCCCAGGGGGCCTGGGGCCAACGTCCTGACTTTC.

The gene calls are TRBV3-1 (or the pseudogene TRBV3-2) and TRBJ2-2; 10 bases map to TRBD2. J was trimmed by 6 bases and V by 2 bases; bases with no gene match: 12. Looked up from germline, CDR1 is LGHDT and CDR2 is YNNKEL (reference sequence). CDR3 length equals 18 residues. The CDR3 coding sequence is TGTGCCAGCAGCCAACTCAGACGACTAGCGGGTGATTCCGGGGAGCTGTTTTTT. Its translation is CASSQLRRLAGDSGELFF.

The chain joins TRBV2 to TRBJ1-5; D may be TRBD1 (5 bases). CDR1 is SNHLY and CDR2 is FYNNEI in the germline V gene. V was pared by 6 bases and J by 5 bases, with 17 bases between. The CDR3 runs 15 residues. This CDR3 reads CASRAGPTKDQPQHF. Written as DNA, the CDR3 is TGTGCCAGCAGGGCGGGACCCACCAAGGATCAGCCCCAGCATTTT.

The rearrangement uses TRBV27 and TRBJ2-4; D perhaps matches TRBD2 (7 bases). V was pared by 3 bases and J by 0 bases, with 18 bases between. The germline CDR1 and CDR2 sequences are MNHEY and SMNVEV (reference sequence). The CDR3 extends over 18 amino acids. CDR3 residues: CASSFSDGRGAAKNIQYF. In nucleotides, the CDR3 is TGTGCCAGCAGTTTTTCCGATGGCCGGGGGGCAGCCAAAAACATTCAGTACTTC.

The J gene is TRBJ1-5, the V gene TRBV6-5, with 7 bases identical to TRBD1. Trimming took 8 bases from V and 1 from J; bases not matched to a gene: 2. CDR1 is MNHEY and CDR2 is SVGAGI in the germline V gene. The CDR3 runs to 13 residues. CDR3: CASAGGSNQPQHF. CDR3 DNA sequence: TGTGCCAGCGCAGGGGGAAGCAATCAGCCCCAGCATTTT.

The rearrangement uses TRBV3-1 (or the pseudogene TRBV3-2) and TRBJ2-3, with 7 bases identical to TRBD1. Trimming cost V 4 bases and J 0 bases; bases outside gene matches: 1. This CDR3 is 14 amino acids long. CDR1 LGHDT and CDR2 YNNKEL come from the germline V gene (reference sequence). CDR3 sequence reads: CASSRGQSTDTQYF. CDR3 sequence (DNA): TGTGCCAGCAGCCGGGGACAGAGCACAGATACGCAGTATTTT.